This T cell receptor beta chain was captured by sequencing in a study of T cell responses to AZD1222 COVID-19 vaccine (dated by TCRdb to about 2021). In the study overall: TCR sequencing was performed for 230 to 250 trial participants, of whom around 210 were given two doses of AZD1222 and 26 were given two doses of MenACWY control vaccine. Trial participants were enrolled by age into subgroups of 18-55, 56-69 and 70-plus years, and roughly 160, 29 and 62 TCR-sequenced participants, respectively, were included in these subgroups.

The CDR3 regions of human TCRbeta chains were analyzed by immunosequencing. The published analysis was carried out like this. Repertoire TCRs were matched against a reference library of SARS-CoV-2-specific TCRs generated with the MIRA antigen-specificity platform. Breadth meant the fraction of unique TCRs that were SARS-CoV-2-associated, whereas depth meant the fraction of total T cells that were SARS-CoV-2-associated. Using the MIRA data, each spike-specific TCR was assigned both to the spike region to which the TCR was reactive and to a CD4 or CD8 class. Log10-transformed breadth and depth values were compared by one-way ANOVA with Sidak's multiple comparisons tests. TCRdb took this table from immuneACCESS and kept in-frame rearrangements with V and J called. Such tables lack part of the clones; where checked against another copy, unresolved V genes explain under half of the gap, and the rest is unexplained. V, J and clone size derive from that table, while D and trimming were established from the DNA sequence. Recorded for this sample are about 83,000 clones; about 89% of them occurred a single time. The ten largest clones add up to less than 5.5% of the sample.

Turning to this clone: Its binding antigen is unknown. Base-call qualities are not available, and no considerably larger clone is one nucleotide away.

The junction shows trimming of 0 bases on V and 5 bases on J, and the gene matches do not reach 12 bases of it. Counted from cysteine to phenylalanine, this CDR3 has 17 amino acids. Left in the record is the CDR3 DNA by itself, 51 bases read in frame from the first base. CDR1 and CDR2 (LGHDT, YNNKEL) derive from the germline V gene (reference sequence). Broad study findings and their caveats: After two AZD1222 doses, spike-specific TCR breadth and depth were significantly higher than at day 0 and than in MenACWY recipients. Participants were mostly white British, with more females than males. The authors suggested clonal diversity may have been underestimated. Reportedly, almost half of the unique spike-specific TCRs recognized epitopes lying outside the regions that are mutated in the B.1.351 and B.1.1.7 variants. Conclusions about previously exposed vaccinees are limited because only five to seven AZD1222 recipients were SARS-CoV-2 seropositive at baseline. The 56-69-year group was small, and its depth increase did not reach significance, likely because of low power. The whole spike protein was spanned by vaccine-associated CD4 TCRs, and dominant responses were seen in regions 160-218 and 743-854. No day 14 peak-response samples were available, so repertoires were characterized only after the peak T cell response.

In the paper's terms, the time point label means: baseline before first vaccination. This specimen's treatment or condition label, per the study, means: meningococcal conjugate vaccine given as trial control. Vaccinee samples were obtained from the UK trials COV001 and COV002, which included a single-blind randomized controlled phase 2/3 trial of AZD1222 (ChAdOx1 nCoV-19) in healthy adults. Trial participant PBMC samples were collected at day 0 and day 28 after the second dose for TCRbeta chain sequencing. The chain is encoded by TRBV3-1 (or the pseudogene TRBV3-2) joined to TRBJ2-5, with 7 bases in between that match TRBD1. This sequence originates from an adult in good health. The material sequenced was peripheral blood, taken on day 0 of MenACWY control vaccination. The nucleotide sequence is TGTGCCAGCAGCCAAGATCCGATGGACAGGTACGGGGAGACCCAGTACTTC. Its translation is CASSQDPMDRYGETQYF.